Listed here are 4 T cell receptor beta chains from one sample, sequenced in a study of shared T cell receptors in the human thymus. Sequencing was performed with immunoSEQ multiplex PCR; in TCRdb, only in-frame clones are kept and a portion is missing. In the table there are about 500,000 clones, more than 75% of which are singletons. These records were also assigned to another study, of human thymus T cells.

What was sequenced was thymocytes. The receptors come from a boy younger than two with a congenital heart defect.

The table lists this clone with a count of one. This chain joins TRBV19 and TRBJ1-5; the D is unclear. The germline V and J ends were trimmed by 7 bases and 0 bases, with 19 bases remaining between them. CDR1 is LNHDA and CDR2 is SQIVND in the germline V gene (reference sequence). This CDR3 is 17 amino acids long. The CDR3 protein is CASTLAERSYSNQPQHF. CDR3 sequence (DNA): TGTGCCAGTACCCTAGCGGAGAGGTCTTATAGCAATCAGCCCCAGCATTTT.

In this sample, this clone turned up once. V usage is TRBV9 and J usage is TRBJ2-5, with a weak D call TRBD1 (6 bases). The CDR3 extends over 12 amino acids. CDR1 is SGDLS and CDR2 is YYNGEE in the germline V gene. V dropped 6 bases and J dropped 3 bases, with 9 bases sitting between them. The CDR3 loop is CASKGDEETQYF. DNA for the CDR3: TGTGCCAGCAAGGGGGACGAAGAGACCCAGTACTTC. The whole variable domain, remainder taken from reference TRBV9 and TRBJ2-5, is DSGVTQTPKHLITATGQRVTLRCSPRSGDLSVYWYQQSLDQGLQFLIQYYNGEERAKGNILERFSAQQFPDLHSELNLSSLELGDSALYFCASKGDEETQYFGPGTRLLVL.

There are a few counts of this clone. CDR3 amino acids: CASSQEGGCNQPQHF. The CDR3 DNA reads as TGTGCCAGCAGCCAAGAGGGGGGTTGCAATCAGCCCCAGCATTTT. The chain recombines TRBV4-2 with TRBJ1-5, with a weak D call TRBD1 (5 bases). The V gene's germline CDR1 is LGHNA and CDR2 YNFKEQ. The CDR3 length is 15 residues. The V end lost 0 bases, the J end lost 2 bases, and 8 bases lay between the germline ends.

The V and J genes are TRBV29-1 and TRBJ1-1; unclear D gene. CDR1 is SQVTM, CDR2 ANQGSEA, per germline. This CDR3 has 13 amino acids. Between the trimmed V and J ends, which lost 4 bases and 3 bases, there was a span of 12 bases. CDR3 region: CSVAPDSDTEAFF. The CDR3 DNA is TGCAGCGTTGCCCCTGACTCGGACACTGAAGCTTTCTTT.